A single sample gave rise to the 17 T cell receptor beta chains below, sequenced in a study of T cells after posttransplantation cyclophosphamide. Treatment was busulfan-fludarabine conditioning, a marrow graft, and cyclophosphamide on days +3 and +4. Some clones are missing from TCRdb's copy, which holds only in-frame ones; the method was immunoSEQ multiplex PCR. The sample consists of about 5,000 clones, approximately 71% of them appearing once. The sample here was PBMCs, taken after allogeneic stem cell transplant with posttransplant cyclophosphamide. The receptor source for this set is a male patient between 60 and 69 years old who received an allogeneic stem cell transplant from an unrelated donor, was CMV-positive, and had no GVHD. Part of the T cell pool may stem from the graft donor.

In this sample, this clone turned up a few times. CDR3 bases: TGTGCCAGCAGTCGACAGGGTATGGGTTCACCCCTCCACTTT. It encodes CASSRQGMGSPLHF. The chain uses TRBV6-6 and TRBJ1-6; TRBD1 agrees at 7 bases. J was trimmed by 9 bases and V by 5 bases; bases with no gene match: 7. The CDR3 is 14 amino acids. Per the germline V gene, CDR1 is MNHNY and CDR2 is SVGAGI (reference sequence).

This sequence joins TRBV6-6 and TRBJ2-5; tentative D call: TRBD1 (7 bases). In germline, CDR1 is MNHNY, CDR2 SVGAGI (reference sequence). V dropped 5 bases and J dropped 1 base, with 11 bases sitting between them. This CDR3 has 14 amino acids. CDR3 in amino acids: CASSAGTVQETQYF. The CDR3 region has the DNA TGTGCCAGCAGTGCGGGGACAGTCCAAGAGACCCAGTACTTC.

This clone has a handful of counts. The chain couples TRBV5-6 to TRBJ1-1, with a tentative D call TRBD1 (6 bases). Germline V gene lookup returns CDR1 SGHDT and CDR2 YYEEEE. This CDR3 is built from 18 residues. V lost 2 bases and J lost 0, with 20 bases in between. CDR3 in DNA: TGTGCCAGCAGCTTTCGGGCTTGGCAGGGGATCATGAACACTGAAGCTTTCTTT. It encodes CASSFRAWQGIMNTEAFF.

The sample holds a few counts of this clone. The chain carries TRBV6-6 and TRBJ1-6; unclear D gene. The V end lost 6 bases, the J end lost 5 bases, and 8 bases lay between the germline ends. Germline loops: CDR1 MNHNY, CDR2 SVGAGI (reference sequence). This CDR3 region has 13 residues. The CDR3 reads CASSLVHNSPLHF. The DNA for the CDR3 is TGTGCCAGCAGCCTCGTCCATAATTCACCCCTCCACTTT.

The rearrangement joins TRBV28 to TRBJ1-1, with TRBD1 as a possible D gene (6 bases). Trimming took off 3 bases at V and 8 bases at J, with 10 bases between the two ends. The CDR3 is 12 amino acids. CDR1 and CDR2 from the germline V gene are MDHEN and SYDVKM. CDR3 amino acids: CASSLTRGEAFF. The CDR3 bases are TGTGCCAGCAGTTTGACCAGGGGAGAAGCTTTCTTT.

There are a few counts of this clone. The chain has TRBV6-1 and TRBJ2-7, with TRBD1 matching over 10 bases. The CDR3 extends over 15 amino acids. V was clipped by 1 base and J by 11 bases; unmatched bases: 11. CDR1 and CDR2 (germline): MNHNS, SASEGT. CDR3 residues: CASSEDQGQGRSKYF. The CDR3 DNA is TGTGCCAGCAGTGAAGACCAGGGACAGGGGAGGTCCAAGTACTTC.

V gene TRBV6-1 combines with J gene TRBJ2-7, with D perhaps matching TRBD2 (6 bases). The germline V gene encodes CDR1 MNHNS and CDR2 SASEGT. This CDR3 is 13 amino acids long. The V end lost 6 bases, the J end lost 5 bases, and 14 bases lay between the germline ends. CDR3 DNA: TGTGCCAGCAGATCGACTAGTACCCACGAGCAGTACTTC. Translation gives CASRSTSTHEQYF.

The V and J genes are TRBV5-6 and TRBJ1-3; 10 bases are shared with TRBD1. The CDR3 covers 15 residues. J gave up 4 bases and V 1 base, and 2 bases lay outside the gene matches. Germline V CDR1 and CDR2: SGHDT, YYEEEE. Here the CDR3 reads CASSLKTGGGNTIYF. For the CDR3, the DNA is TGTGCCAGCAGCTTGAAGACAGGGGGCGGAAACACCATATATTTT.

The V call is TRBV28, the J call TRBJ2-7; maybe TRBD2 (5 bases). Trimming shortened V by 7 bases and J by 3 bases, and 16 bases separated the two germline ends. The germline V gene encodes CDR1 MDHEN and CDR2 SYDVKM. The CDR3 runs to 14 residues. CDR3 DNA sequence: TGTGCCAGCAACCAGCGGAGGAAGTACTACGAGCAGTACTTC. Translating it yields CASNQRRKYYEQYF.

The CDR3 coding sequence is TGTGCCAGTAGCCCCGGCGGGGTCTACGAGCAGTACTTC. This gives the protein CASSPGGVYEQYF. The chain couples TRBV19 to TRBJ2-7; perhaps TRBD2 as D (6 bases). The CDR3 loop spans 13 amino acids. Looked up from germline, CDR1 is LNHDA and CDR2 is SQIVND (reference sequence). The V end lost 6 bases, the J end lost 3 bases, and 12 bases lay between the germline ends. The variable domain in full, completed from reference TRBV19 and TRBJ2-7, reads DGGITQSPKYLFRKEGQNVTLSCEQNLNHDAMYWYRQDPGQGLRLIYYSQIVNDFQKGDIAEGYSVSREKKESFPLTVTSAQKNPTAFYLCASSPGGVYEQYFGPGTRLTVT.

This chain connects TRBV21-1 to TRBJ2-4; the D call of TRBD2 is as the table states it, not checked on the DNA. TRBV21-1 is given as a pseudogene. The CDR3 length is 19 residues. The CDR3 nucleotides are TGTGCCAGCAGCACATGGGGACTAGCGGGTGGAGAGGCCAAAAACATTCAGTACTTC. This sequence encodes CASSTWGLAGGEAKNIQYF.

The chain has TRBV19 and TRBJ2-1; D ambiguous. The germline V gene encodes CDR1 LNHDA and CDR2 SQIVND (reference sequence). Trimming took off 3 bases at V and 6 bases at J, with 6 bases between the two ends. This CDR3 has 12 residues. The CDR3 bases are TGTGCCAGTAGTATTGGCCTCAATGAGCAGTTCTTC. It translates to CASSIGLNEQFF.

This clone appeared once. The rearrangement joins TRBV5-4 to TRBJ2-1, with D possibly TRBD1 on 5 matching bases. This CDR3 region has 18 residues. Germline CDR1 and CDR2: SGHNT and YYREEE (reference sequence). The V end lost 1 base, the J end lost 9 bases, and 26 bases lay between the germline ends. CDR3 sequence: CASSLQGRATSRNGEQFF. Here the CDR3 DNA reads TGTGCCAGCAGCTTGCAGGGCAGGGCGACGTCAAGGAACGGTGAGCAGTTCTTC.

The chain links TRBV5-1 to TRBJ2-2, with 8 bases identical to TRBD1. Germline V gene data show CDR1 as SGHRS and CDR2 as YFSETQ. This CDR3 is built from 16 residues. The trim removed 1 base at V and 4 bases at J, leaving 6 bases unmatched. DNA for the CDR3: TGCGCCAGCAGCTTGCTGGGACAGGCGAGCACCGGGGAGCTGTTTTTT. It specifies CASSLLGQASTGELFF.

The V gene is TRBV6-1, the J gene TRBJ2-7; D is unresolved. V lost 2 bases and J lost 5, with 13 bases in between. The CDR3 is made up of 14 amino acids. Germline-derived CDR1 and CDR2 are MNHNS and SASEGT. CDR3 sequence reads: CASSESAGIHEQYF. For the CDR3, the DNA is TGTGCCAGCAGTGAATCCGCAGGAATCCACGAGCAGTACTTC.

This sequence joins TRBV18 and TRBJ2-1; D possibly corresponds to TRBD2 (6 bases). V was shortened by 6 bases and J by 4 bases, with 13 bases between the two germline ends. From germline, CDR1 is KGHSH and CDR2 LQKENI. This CDR3 is built from 14 residues. The CDR3 protein is CASSNGGSYNEQFF. DNA of the CDR3: TGTGCCAGCTCCAACGGGGGTAGTTACAATGAGCAGTTCTTC.

The chain has TRBV5-6 and TRBJ2-1, with D possibly TRBD2 on 6 matching bases. Germline CDR1 SGHDT, CDR2 YYEEEE. The CDR3 is 15 residues long. Trimming removed 2 bases at V and 2 bases at J, with 11 bases between. The CDR3 loop is CASSLGGKPYNEQFF. In nucleotides, the CDR3 is TGTGCCAGCAGCTTAGGAGGGAAGCCCTACAATGAGCAGTTCTTC.